This TCR beta chain was captured in a study of T cells in tuberculosis. Study details: IGRA-negative adolescents, IGRA-positive adolescents with latent tuberculosis and adults with active tuberculosis formed this South African cohort. Blood was taken before or within 7 days of anti-tuberculosis therapy.

The table came from immunoSEQ multiplex PCR; TCRdb's copy has only in-frame clones and leaves some out. The sample contains 30,000 to 35,000 clones, about 90% of which appear only once. Points from the study as a whole: Active tuberculosis TCR-alpha repertoires lay closer to GMM-specific TCRs than IGRA-negative controls, suggesting clonal expansion.

Germline V gene sequence: CDR1 MNHNS, CDR2 SASEGT. Deletions cut 4 bases from V and 6 bases from J, with 12 bases between. The CDR3 totals 13 residues. The time point was: new active TB diagnosis, blood taken before or within 7 days of starting treatment. In regard to this clone: Its antigen is as yet unknown.

This TCR was sampled from an adult with tuberculosis. Some clones in this sample may be carry-over from other donors' samples. V usage is TRBV6-1 and J usage is TRBJ1-2; unclear D gene. The source material was PBMCs, sampled at tuberculosis diagnosis. The CDR3 DNA reads TGTGCCAGCAGTGGCGGACTTCGAGATGGCTACACCTTC. It yields the protein CASSGGLRDGYTF.